This TCR beta chain was profiled in a study of T cells in Graves' hyperthyroidism and ophthalmopathy. This clonotype was observed a few times. Researchers amplified the TCR beta CDR3 regions from RNA transcripts. An initial round of RT-PCR targeting the TCR CDR3 relied on the HTBI primer set. MiXCR was run by TCRdb on the multiplex PCR reads, yielding one entry per CDR3 protein. The profile shows around 620,000 distinct CDR3 sequences, about half of them singletons. The V gene end was trimmed by 6 bases and the J gene end by 0 bases; junction bases not matched to a gene: 5. The CDR3 runs 14 residues. The V gene's germline CDR1 is ENHRY and CDR2 SYGVKD.

This chain joins TRBV10-3 and TRBJ2-7, with 7 bases fitting TRBD2. Input material: peripheral blood or thyroid tissue (not recorded which). The TCR originated in an adult woman with Graves' disease, either hyperthyroidism or ophthalmopathy (not recorded which). The CDR3 loop is CAISSSGDSYEQYF. The DNA of the CDR3 is TGTGCCATCAGCTCCAGCGGGGACTCCTACGAGCAGTACTTC.